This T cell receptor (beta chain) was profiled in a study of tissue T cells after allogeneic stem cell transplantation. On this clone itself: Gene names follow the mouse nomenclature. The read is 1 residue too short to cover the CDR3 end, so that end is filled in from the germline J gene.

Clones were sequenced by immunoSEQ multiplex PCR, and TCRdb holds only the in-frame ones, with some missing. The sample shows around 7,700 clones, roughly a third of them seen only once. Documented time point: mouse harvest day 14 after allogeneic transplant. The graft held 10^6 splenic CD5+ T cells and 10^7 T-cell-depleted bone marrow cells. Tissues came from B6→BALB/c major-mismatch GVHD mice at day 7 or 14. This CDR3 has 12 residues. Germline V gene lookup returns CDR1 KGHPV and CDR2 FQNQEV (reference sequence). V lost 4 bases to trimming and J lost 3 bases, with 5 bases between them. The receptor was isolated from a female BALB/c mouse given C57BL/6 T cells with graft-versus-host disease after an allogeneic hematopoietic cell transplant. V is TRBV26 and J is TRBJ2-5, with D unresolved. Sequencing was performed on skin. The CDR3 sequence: CASSQQQDTQYF. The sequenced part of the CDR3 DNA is TGTGCCAGCAGTCAACAGCAAGACACCCAGTAC.